A selection of T cell receptor beta chains follows, all from one sample in a study of cytomegalovirus exposure and HLA in healthy donors. TCRdb keeps only in-frame clones here, not all; method: immunoSEQ multiplex PCR. The sample shows approximately 140,000 clones, approximately 83% of them seen only once. The sample consisted of PBMCs. These receptors were taken from a girl aged 2 to 10 in good health and CMV-seronegative. CDR3s include the opening cysteine and the closing phenylalanine or tryptophan. Fields, in order: CDR3 DNA, CDR3 protein, J gene, clone size, V gene, D gene. D genes are given only for firm matches. Clone size is stated in some rows and not others, as once, few, many or a class when expanded.

CDR3nt: TGTGCCAGCAGAAGGGGGGGCCAAGAGACCCAGTACTTC; CDR3aa: CASRRGGQETQYF; j_gene: TRBJ2-5; abundance: .; v_gene: TRBV6-5; d_gene: .
CDR3nt: TGTGCCAGCAGCTTGTGGCAGCAAGAGACCCAGTACTTC; CDR3aa: CASSLWQQETQYF; j_gene: TRBJ2-5; abundance: .; v_gene: TRBV5-8; d_gene: .
CDR3nt: TGTGCCAGCACCCAAGGACTAGCGGGAGATACGCAGTATTTT; CDR3aa: CASTQGLAGDTQYF; j_gene: TRBJ2-3; abundance: few; v_gene: TRBV5-4; d_gene: TRBD2
CDR3nt: TGTGCCATCAGGCCGGGACAGGGGGCAGGCGAGCAGTACTTC; CDR3aa: CAIRPGQGAGEQYF; j_gene: TRBJ2-7; abundance: .; v_gene: TRBV10-3; d_gene: TRBD1
CDR3nt: TGTGCCTGGAGCGGGGGTATCTATGGCTACACCTTC; CDR3aa: CAWSGGIYGYTF; j_gene: TRBJ1-2; abundance: once; v_gene: TRBV30; d_gene: .
CDR3nt: TGTGCCAGCAGTCCCGGTTATGGAGGGACTAGCGGAAACACCGGGGAGCTGTTTTTT; CDR3aa: CASSPGYGGTSGNTGELFF; j_gene: TRBJ2-2; abundance: .; v_gene: TRBV27; d_gene: TRBD2
CDR3nt: TGTGCCTGGGAGGACTCCCGGGTCTACGAGCAGTACTTC; CDR3aa: CAWEDSRVYEQYF; j_gene: TRBJ2-7; abundance: .; v_gene: TRBV30; d_gene: .
CDR3nt: TGTGCCAGCAGCTTGAGCGGGTCCAGCTCCTACAATGAGCAGTTCTTC; CDR3aa: CASSLSGSSSYNEQFF; j_gene: TRBJ2-1; abundance: .; v_gene: TRBV11-3; d_gene: .
CDR3nt: TGTGCCAGCAGCCCTAGCGGAACGAACTACAATGAGCAGTTCTTC; CDR3aa: CASSPSGTNYNEQFF; j_gene: TRBJ2-1; abundance: .; v_gene: TRBV5-4; d_gene: TRBD2
CDR3nt: TGTGCCTGGAGTCGGCAGGACACTGGGGCCAACGTCCTGACTTTC; CDR3aa: CAWSRQDTGANVLTF; j_gene: TRBJ2-6; abundance: .; v_gene: TRBV30; d_gene: .
CDR3nt: TGCGCCAGCAGCCAAGATAGAGGTACAGATACGCAGTATTTT; CDR3aa: CASSQDRGTDTQYF; j_gene: TRBJ2-3; abundance: .; v_gene: TRBV4-3; d_gene: .
CDR3nt: TGTGCCAGCAGCTTGGGAGGGGATACGCAGTATTTT; CDR3aa: CASSLGGDTQYF; j_gene: TRBJ2-3; abundance: .; v_gene: TRBV5-5; d_gene: .
CDR3nt: TGTGCCAGCAGCTTGTGGGCTGGAGGAAACACCATATATTTT; CDR3aa: CASSLWAGGNTIYF; j_gene: TRBJ1-3; abundance: .; v_gene: TRBV5-6; d_gene: .
CDR3nt: TGTGCCACCAGCAGAGGGACAACCGGGAACACTGAAGCTTTCTTT; CDR3aa: CATSRGTTGNTEAFF; j_gene: TRBJ1-1; abundance: .; v_gene: TRBV15; d_gene: .